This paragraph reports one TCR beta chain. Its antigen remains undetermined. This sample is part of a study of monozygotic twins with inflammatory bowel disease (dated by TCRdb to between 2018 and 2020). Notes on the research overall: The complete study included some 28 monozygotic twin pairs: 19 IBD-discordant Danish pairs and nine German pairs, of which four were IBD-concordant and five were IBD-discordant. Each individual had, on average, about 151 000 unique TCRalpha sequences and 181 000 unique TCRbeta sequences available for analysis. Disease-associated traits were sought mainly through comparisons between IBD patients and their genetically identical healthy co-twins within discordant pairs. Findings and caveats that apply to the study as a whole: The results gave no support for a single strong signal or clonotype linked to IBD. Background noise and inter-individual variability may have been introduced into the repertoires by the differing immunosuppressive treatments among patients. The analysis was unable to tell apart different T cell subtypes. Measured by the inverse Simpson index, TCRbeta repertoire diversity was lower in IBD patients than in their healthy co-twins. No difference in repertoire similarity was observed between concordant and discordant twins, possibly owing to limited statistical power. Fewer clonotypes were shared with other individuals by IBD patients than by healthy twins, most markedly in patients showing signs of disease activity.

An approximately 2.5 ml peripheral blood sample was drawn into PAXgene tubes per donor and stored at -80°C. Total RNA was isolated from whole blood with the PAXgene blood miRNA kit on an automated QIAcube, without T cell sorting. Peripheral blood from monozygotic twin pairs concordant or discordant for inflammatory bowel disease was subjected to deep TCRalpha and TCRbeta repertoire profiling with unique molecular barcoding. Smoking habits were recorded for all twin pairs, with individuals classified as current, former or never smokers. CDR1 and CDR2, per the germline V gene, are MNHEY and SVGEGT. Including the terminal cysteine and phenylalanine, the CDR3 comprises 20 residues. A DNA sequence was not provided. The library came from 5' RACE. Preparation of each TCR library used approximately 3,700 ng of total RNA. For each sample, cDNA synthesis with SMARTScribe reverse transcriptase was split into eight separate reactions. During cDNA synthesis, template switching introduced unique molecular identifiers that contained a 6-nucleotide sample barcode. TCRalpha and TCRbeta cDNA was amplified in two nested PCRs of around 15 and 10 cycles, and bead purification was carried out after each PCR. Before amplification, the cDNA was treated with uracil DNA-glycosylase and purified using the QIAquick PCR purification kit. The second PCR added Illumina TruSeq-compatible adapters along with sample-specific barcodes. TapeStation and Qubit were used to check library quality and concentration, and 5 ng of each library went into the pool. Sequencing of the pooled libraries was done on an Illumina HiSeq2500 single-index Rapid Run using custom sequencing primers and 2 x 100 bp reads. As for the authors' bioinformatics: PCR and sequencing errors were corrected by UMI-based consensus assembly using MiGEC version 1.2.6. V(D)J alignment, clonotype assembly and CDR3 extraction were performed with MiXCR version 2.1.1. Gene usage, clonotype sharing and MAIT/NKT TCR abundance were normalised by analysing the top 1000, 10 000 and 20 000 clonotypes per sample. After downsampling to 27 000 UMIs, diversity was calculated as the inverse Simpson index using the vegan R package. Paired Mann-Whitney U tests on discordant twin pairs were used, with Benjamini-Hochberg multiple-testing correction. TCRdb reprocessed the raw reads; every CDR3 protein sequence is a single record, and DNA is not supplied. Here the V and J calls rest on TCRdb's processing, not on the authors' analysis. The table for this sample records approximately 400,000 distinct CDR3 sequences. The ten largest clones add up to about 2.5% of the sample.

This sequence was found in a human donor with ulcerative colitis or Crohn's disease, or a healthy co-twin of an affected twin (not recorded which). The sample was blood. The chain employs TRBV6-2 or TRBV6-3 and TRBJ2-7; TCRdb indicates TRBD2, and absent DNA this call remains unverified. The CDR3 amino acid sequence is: CASSRTTPGLAAIVSYEQYF.